This TCR beta chain was sequenced for a study of T cell responses to AZD1222 COVID-19 vaccine. Whole-study results and caveats: Targets within unmutated variant regions were reportedly found for nearly half of spike-specific TCRs. Spike was spanned by vaccine-associated CD4 TCRs, which were dominant at 160-218 and 743-854.

For this clone: Antigen unknown.

Trimming cost V 3 bases and J 0 bases, with 9 bases left between them. CDR1 SGHTA and CDR2 FQGNSA come from the germline V gene. This CDR3 is 15 amino acids long. Using immunoSEQ multiplex PCR, the repertoire was profiled, and TCRdb retains in-frame clones only, with some absent. The sample lists about 100,000 clones, about 89% occurring once. This TCR was sampled from an adult in good health. J is TRBJ1-3 and V is TRBV7-2; D is undetermined. The sample consisted of peripheral blood, taken on day 0 of AZD1222 vaccination. In nucleotides, the CDR3 is TGTGCCAGCAGCTTGGCATACAGCTCTGGAAACACCATATATTTT. Protein product: CASSLAYSSGNTIYF. The whole variable domain, filled in from reference TRBV7-2 and TRBJ1-3, reads GAGVSQSPSNKVTEKGKDVELRCDPISGHTALYWYRQSLGQGLEFLIYFQGNSAPDKSGLPSDRFSAERTGGSVSTLTIQRTQQEDSAVYLCASSLAYSSGNTIYFGEGSWLTVV.